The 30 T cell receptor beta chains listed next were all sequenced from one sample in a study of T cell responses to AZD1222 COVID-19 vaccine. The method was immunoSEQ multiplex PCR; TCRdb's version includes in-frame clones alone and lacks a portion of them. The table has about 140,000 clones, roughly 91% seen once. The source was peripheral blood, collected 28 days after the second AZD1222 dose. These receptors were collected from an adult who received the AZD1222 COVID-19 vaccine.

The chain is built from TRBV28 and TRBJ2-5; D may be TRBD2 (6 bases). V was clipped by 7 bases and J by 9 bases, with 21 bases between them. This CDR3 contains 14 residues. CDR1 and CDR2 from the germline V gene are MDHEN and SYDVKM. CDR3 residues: CASTLSGQGFAQYF. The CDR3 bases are TGTGCCAGCACCCTGAGCGGGCAGGGATTTGCCCAGTACTTC.

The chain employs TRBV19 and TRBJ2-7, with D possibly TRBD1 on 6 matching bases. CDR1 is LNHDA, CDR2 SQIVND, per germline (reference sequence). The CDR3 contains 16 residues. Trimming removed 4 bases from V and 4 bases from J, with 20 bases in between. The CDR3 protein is CASSTTGTRGLYEQYF. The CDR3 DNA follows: TGTGCCAGTAGTACAACCGGGACAAGGGGTTTGTACGAGCAGTACTTC.

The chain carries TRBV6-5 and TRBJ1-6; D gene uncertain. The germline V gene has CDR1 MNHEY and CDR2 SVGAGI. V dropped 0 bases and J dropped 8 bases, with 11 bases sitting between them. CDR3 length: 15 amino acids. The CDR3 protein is CASSYSNLGDSPLHF. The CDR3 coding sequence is TGTGCCAGCAGTTACTCGAATCTGGGTGATTCACCCCTCCACTTT.

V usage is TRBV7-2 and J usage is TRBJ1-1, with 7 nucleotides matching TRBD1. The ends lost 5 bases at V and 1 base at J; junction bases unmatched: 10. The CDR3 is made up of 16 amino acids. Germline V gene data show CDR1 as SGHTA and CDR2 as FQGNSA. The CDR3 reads CASSQYRGSQNTEAFF. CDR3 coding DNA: TGTGCCAGCAGCCAATACAGGGGTTCCCAGAACACTGAAGCTTTCTTT.

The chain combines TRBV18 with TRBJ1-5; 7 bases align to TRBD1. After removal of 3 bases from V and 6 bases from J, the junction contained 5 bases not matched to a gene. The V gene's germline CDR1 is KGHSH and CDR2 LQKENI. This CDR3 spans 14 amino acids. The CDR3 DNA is TGTGCCAGCTCACCCGACAGGGTTGGTCAGCCCCAGCATTTT. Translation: CASSPDRVGQPQHF.

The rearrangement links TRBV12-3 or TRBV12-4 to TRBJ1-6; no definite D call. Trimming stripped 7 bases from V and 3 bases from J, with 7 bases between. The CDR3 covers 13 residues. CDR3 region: CASTLIYNSPLHF. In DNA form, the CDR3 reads TGTGCCAGCACCCTAATCTATAATTCACCCCTCCACTTT.

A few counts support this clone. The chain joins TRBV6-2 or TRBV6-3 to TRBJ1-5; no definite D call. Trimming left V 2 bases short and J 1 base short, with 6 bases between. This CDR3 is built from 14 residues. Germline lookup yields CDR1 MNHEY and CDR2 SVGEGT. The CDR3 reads CASSYLLSNQPQHF. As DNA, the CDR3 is TGTGCCAGCAGTTACCTTCTGAGCAATCAGCCCCAGCATTTT.

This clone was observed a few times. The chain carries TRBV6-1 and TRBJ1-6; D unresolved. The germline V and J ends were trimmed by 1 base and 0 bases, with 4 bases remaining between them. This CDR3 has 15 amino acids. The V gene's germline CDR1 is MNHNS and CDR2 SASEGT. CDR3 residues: CASSEGSSYNSPLHF. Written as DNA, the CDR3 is TGTGCCAGCAGTGAAGGTAGCTCCTATAATTCACCCCTCCACTTT.

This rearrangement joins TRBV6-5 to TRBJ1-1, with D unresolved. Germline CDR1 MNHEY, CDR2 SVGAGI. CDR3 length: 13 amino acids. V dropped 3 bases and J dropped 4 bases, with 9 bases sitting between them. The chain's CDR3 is CASSYSGSTEAFF. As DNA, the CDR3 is TGTGCCAGCAGTTATTCGGGTTCCACTGAAGCTTTCTTT.

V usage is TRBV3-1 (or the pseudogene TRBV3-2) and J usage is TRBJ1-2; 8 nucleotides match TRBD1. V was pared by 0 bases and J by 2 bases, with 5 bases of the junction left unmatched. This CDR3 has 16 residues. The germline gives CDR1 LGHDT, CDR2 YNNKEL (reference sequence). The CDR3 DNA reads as TGTGCCAGCAGCCAAGACACGGACAGGGAAAACTATGGCTACACCTTC. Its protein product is CASSQDTDRENYGYTF.

DNA of the CDR3: TGTGCCAGCAGCTTGAGACCGTTTCGACCGGGACTAGCGGGAGGTTCTAGCACAGATACGCAGTATTTT. It codes for CASSLRPFRPGLAGGSSTDTQYF. The chain recombines TRBV13 with TRBJ2-3, with 15 bases matching TRBD2. The CDR3 sequence is 23 residues long. The J segment lost 0 bases and the V segment lost 3 bases, leaving 19 bases of the junction unmatched. Germline CDR1 PRHDT, CDR2 FYEKMQ (reference sequence).

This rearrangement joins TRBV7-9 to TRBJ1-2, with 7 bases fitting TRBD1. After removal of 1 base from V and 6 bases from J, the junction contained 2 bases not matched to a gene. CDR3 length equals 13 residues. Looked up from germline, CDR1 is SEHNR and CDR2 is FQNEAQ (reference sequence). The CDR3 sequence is CASSLGQGDGYTF. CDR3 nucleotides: TGTGCCAGCAGCTTAGGTCAGGGGGATGGCTACACCTTC.

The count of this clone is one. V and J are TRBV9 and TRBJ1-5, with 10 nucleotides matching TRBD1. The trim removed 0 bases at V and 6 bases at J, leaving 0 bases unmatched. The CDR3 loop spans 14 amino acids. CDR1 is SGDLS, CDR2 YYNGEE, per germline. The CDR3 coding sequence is TGTGCCAGCAGCGTAGGGGACAGGGGTCAGCCCCAGCATTTT. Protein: CASSVGDRGQPQHF.

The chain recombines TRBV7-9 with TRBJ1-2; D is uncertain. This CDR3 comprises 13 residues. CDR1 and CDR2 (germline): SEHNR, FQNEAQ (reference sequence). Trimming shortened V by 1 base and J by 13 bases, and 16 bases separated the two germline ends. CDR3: CASSLDSDGESTF. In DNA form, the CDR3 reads TGTGCCAGCAGCTTAGATAGTGATGGAGAAAGCACCTTC.

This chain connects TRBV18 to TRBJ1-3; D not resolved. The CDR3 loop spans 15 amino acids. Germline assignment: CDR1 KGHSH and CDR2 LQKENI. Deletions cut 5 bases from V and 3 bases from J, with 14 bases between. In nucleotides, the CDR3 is TGTGCCAGCTCAGATACTAGACGAAGTGGAAACACCATATATTTT. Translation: CASSDTRRSGNTIYF.

CDR3 DNA: TGCAGCGCCCGGGACACCACTAACTATGGCTACACCTTC. Its protein is CSARDTTNYGYTF. The chain couples TRBV29-1 to TRBJ1-2; perhaps TRBD1 as D (6 bases). V lost 7 bases to trimming and J lost 0 bases, with 12 bases between them. Germline CDR1 SQVTM, CDR2 ANQGSEA. This CDR3 has 13 amino acids.

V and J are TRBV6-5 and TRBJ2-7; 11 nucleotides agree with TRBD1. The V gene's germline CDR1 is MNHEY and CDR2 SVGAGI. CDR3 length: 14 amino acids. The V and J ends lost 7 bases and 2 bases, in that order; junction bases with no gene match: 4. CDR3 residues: CASTQGQGAYEQYF. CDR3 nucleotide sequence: TGTGCCAGCACGCAGGGACAGGGGGCCTACGAGCAGTACTTC.

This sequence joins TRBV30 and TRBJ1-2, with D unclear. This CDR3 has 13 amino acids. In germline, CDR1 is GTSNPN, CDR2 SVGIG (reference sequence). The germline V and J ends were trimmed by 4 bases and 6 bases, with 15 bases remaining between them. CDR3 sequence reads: CAWNGPGGDGYTF. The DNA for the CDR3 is TGTGCCTGGAACGGGCCCGGCGGGGATGGCTACACCTTC.

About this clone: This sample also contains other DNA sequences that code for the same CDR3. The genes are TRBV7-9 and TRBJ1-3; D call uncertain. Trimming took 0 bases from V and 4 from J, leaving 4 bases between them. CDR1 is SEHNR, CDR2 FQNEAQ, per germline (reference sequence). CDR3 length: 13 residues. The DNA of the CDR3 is TGTGCCAGCAGCTTAGCTTCCGGAAACACCATATATTTT. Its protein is CASSLASGNTIYF. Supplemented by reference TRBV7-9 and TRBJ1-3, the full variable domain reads DTGVSQNPRHKITKRGQNVTFRCDPISEHNRLYWYRQTLGQGPEFLTYFQNEAQLEKSRLLSDRFSAERPKGSFSTLEIQRTEQGDSAMYLCASSLASGNTIYFGEGSWLTVV.

In nucleotides, the CDR3 is TGTGCCATCAGGAGGGCGGAGAACACTGAAGCTTTCTTT. This gives the protein CAIRRAENTEAFF. The rearrangement joins TRBV10-3 to TRBJ1-1; unclear D gene. Per the germline V gene, CDR1 is ENHRY and CDR2 is SYGVKD. The ends were cut back, 6 bases at V and 1 base at J, with 9 bases in the middle. The CDR3 sequence is 13 residues long.

The DNA for the CDR3 is TGTGCCAGCACCCCGGCCGGGGGTCTCTTGAACACTGAAGCTTTCTTT. Residues: CASTPAGGLLNTEAFF. J is TRBJ1-1 and V is TRBV6-2 or TRBV6-3; possibly TRBD1 for D (5 bases). The CDR3 sequence is 16 residues long. Trimming cost V 7 bases and J 0 bases, with 18 bases left between them. Per germline, CDR1 MNHEY and CDR2 SVGEGT.

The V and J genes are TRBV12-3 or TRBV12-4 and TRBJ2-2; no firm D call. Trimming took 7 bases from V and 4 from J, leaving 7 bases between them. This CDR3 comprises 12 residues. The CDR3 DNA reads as TGTGCCAGCACCTTTGTCACCGGGGAGCTGTTTTTT. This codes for CASTFVTGELFF.

In DNA, the CDR3 is TGTGCCAGCACCATGAGGCAGCGGGCCTACGAGCAGTACTTC. This codes for CASTMRQRAYEQYF. The genes are TRBV6-5 and TRBJ2-7, with TRBD2 as a possible D gene (6 bases). Germline V gives CDR1 MNHEY, CDR2 SVGAGI. V shed 7 bases and J shed 2 bases, with 15 bases lying between them. This CDR3 has 14 residues.

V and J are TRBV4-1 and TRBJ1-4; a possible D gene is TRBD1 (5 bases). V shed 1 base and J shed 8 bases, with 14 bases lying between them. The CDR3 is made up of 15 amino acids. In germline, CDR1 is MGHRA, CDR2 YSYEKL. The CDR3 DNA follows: TGCGCCAGCAGCCAAGGCCCGGGACCCGCGGAAAAACTGTTTTTT. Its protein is CASSQGPGPAEKLFF.

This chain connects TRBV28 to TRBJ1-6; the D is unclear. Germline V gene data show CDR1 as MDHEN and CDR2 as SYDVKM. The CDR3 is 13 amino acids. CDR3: CVTSVGQNSPLHF. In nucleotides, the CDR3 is TGTGTCACCAGCGTAGGGCAGAATTCACCCCTCCACTTT.

The CDR3 DNA reads TGTGCCAGCAGCTTAGCAGGGAGCTACGAGCAGTACTTC. The encoded protein is CASSLAGSYEQYF. The chain couples TRBV7-2 to TRBJ2-7, with a weak D call TRBD2 (5 bases). CDR1 SGHTA and CDR2 FQGNSA come from the germline V gene. The CDR3 is 13 residues long. V lost 0 bases to trimming and J lost 3 bases, with 6 bases between them.

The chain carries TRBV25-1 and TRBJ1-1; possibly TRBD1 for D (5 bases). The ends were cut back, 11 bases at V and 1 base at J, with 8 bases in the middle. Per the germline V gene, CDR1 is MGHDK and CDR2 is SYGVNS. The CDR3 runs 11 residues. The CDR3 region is CAAGRNTEAFF. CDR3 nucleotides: TGTGCCGCGGGGCGGAACACTGAAGCTTTCTTT. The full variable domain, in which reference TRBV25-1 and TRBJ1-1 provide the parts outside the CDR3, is EADIYQTPRYLVIGTGKKITLECSQTMGHDKMYWYQQDPGMELHLIHYSYGVNSTEKGDLSSESTVSRIRTEHFPLTLESARPSHTSQYLCAAGRNTEAFFGQGTRLTVV.

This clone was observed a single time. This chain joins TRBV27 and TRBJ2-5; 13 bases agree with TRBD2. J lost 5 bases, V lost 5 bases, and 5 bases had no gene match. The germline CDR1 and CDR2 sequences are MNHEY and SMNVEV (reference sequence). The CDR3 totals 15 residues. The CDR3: CASSPGLAGIETQYF. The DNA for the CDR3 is TGTGCCAGCAGTCCGGGACTAGCGGGAATTGAGACCCAGTACTTC.

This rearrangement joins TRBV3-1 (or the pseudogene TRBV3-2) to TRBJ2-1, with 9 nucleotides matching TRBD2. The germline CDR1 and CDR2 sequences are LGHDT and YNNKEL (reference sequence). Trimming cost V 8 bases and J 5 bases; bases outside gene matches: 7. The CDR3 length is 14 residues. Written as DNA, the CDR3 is TGTGCCAGCGCCCGGACTAGCGCCAACAATGAGCAGTTCTTC. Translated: CASARTSANNEQFF.

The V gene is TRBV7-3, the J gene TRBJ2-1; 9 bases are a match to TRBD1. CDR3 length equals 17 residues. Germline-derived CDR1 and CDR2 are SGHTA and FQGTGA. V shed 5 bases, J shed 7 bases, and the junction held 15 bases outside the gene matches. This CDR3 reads CASSLQQSGTGRNEQFF. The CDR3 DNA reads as TGTGCCAGCAGCCTCCAACAATCCGGGACAGGGAGAAATGAGCAGTTCTTC. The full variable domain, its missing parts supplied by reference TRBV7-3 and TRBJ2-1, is GAGVSQTPSNKVTEKGKYVELRCDPISGHTALYWYRQSLGQGPEFLIYFQGTGAADDSGLPNDRFFAVRPEGSVSTLKIQRTERGDSAVYLCASSLQQSGTGRNEQFFGPGTRLTVL.